The 2 T cell receptor beta chains listed next were all sequenced from one sample in a study of T cells in Graves' hyperthyroidism and ophthalmopathy. Amplified TCR beta CDR3 regions derived from RNA transcripts. A first-round RT-PCR of the TCR CDR3 used the HTBI primer set. TCRdb fed the multiplex PCR reads into MiXCR, producing one record per CDR3 protein. The repertoire holds about 52,000 distinct CDR3 sequences, approximately 48% seen once, with roughly 9.1% in the top ten. Sample: blood. These receptors all stem from a woman aged 45 to 65 with Graves' ophthalmopathy.

This rearrangement joins TRBV12-3 or TRBV12-4 to TRBJ2-3; 11 bases are shared with TRBD1. J was trimmed by 11 bases and V by 0 bases; bases with no gene match: 10. The CDR3 is made up of 16 amino acids. CDR3 DNA: TGTGCCAGCAGTTTAGCCGGGACAGGGGGATACAATGAGCAGTATTTT. This encodes CASSLAGTGGYNEQYF.

Comments on this clonotype: One base away lies a much larger clone, so this may be a sequencing read error. V and J are TRBV4-3 and TRBJ2-5, with 7 bases lining up with TRBD2. The germline V gene encodes CDR1 LGHNA and CDR2 YSLEER. The CDR3 spans 16 residues. CDR3 DNA sequence: TGCGCCTGCAGCCAAGATTGGGGGGGTAAGCTGGAGACCCAGTACTTC. Its protein is CACSQDWGGKLETQYF.